This note documents a single TCR beta chain sequence. The data stem from a study of blood T cell repertoires in COVID-19. As for the study in general: The origin of the acute and convalescent COVID-19 samples was the United States, Italy and Spain. PBMCs, B-cell-depleted T cells, or T cells were the source of the cDNA or gDNA that made up the material.

The CDR3 is made up of 16 amino acids. Germline CDR1 is LNHDA and CDR2 is SQIVND (reference sequence). V shed 6 bases and J shed 2 bases, with 17 bases lying between them. Using immunoSEQ multiplex PCR, the repertoire was profiled, and TCRdb retains in-frame clones only, with some absent. The data show approximately 200,000 clones, around 84% seen once. Sample: peripheral blood. This TCR was sampled from a woman older than 75 with COVID-19, enrolled during active disease. This chain joins TRBV19 and TRBJ2-1; the D gene is possibly TRBD1 (6 bases). Here the CDR3 reads CASSSGGGLTYNEQFF. In DNA, the CDR3 is TGTGCCAGTAGCAGCGGTGGGGGCCTGACCTACAATGAGCAGTTCTTC.